The next 31 T cell receptor beta chains were all read from a single sample in a study. TCRdb independently ran MiXCR on the 5' RACE reads; one entry per CDR3 protein. The table has roughly 38,000 distinct CDR3 sequences, 15% to 20% seen once; the top ten hold 2.5% to 3.5%. Sequenced: naive CD4+ T cells sorted from a lymph node. This sample's subset: naive CD4+ T cells, CD4+CD45RA+CD25-. The receptors come from a female donor with breast cancer.

J is TRBJ2-5 and V is TRBV6-2 or TRBV6-3; possibly TRBD1 for D (5 bases). This CDR3 has 14 residues. Germline V CDR1 and CDR2: MNHEY, SVGEGT. Trimming took 5 bases from V and 5 from J, leaving 15 bases between them. CDR3 DNA: TGTGCCAGCAGTCCTCCAGGACAACGTGAGACCCAGTACTTC. This gives the protein CASSPPGQRETQYF.

This chain connects TRBV7-2 to TRBJ2-1; TRBD2 matches at 12 bases. The CDR3 runs 16 residues. V was pared by 4 bases and J by 8 bases, with 9 bases of the junction left unmatched. Germline CDR1 SGHTA, CDR2 FQGNSA. CDR3 amino acids: CTSSSYTSGRIDEQFF. The CDR3 coding sequence is TGTACCAGCAGCTCATACACTAGCGGGAGGATCGATGAGCAGTTCTTC. The full variable domain, its missing parts supplied by reference TRBV7-2 and TRBJ2-1, is GAGVSQSPSNKVTEKGKDVELRCDPISGHTALYWYRQSLGQGLEFLIYFQGNSAPDKSGLPSDRFSAERTGGSVSTLTIQRTQQEDSAVYLCTSSSYTSGRIDEQFFGPGTRLTVL.

The CDR3 spells CASSLIRTGHTEAFF. The CDR3 nucleotides are TGCGCCAGCAGCCTCATTCGGACAGGACACACTGAAGCTTTCTTT. The V and J genes are TRBV5-1 and TRBJ1-1; 7 bases agree with TRBD1. The CDR3 spans 15 residues. Trimming took 4 bases from V and 3 from J; bases not matched to a gene: 9. Germline V gene sequence: CDR1 SGHRS, CDR2 YFSETQ.

As regards this clonotype: One end of the junction does not line up with germline, which may come from a read error. The gene calls are TRBV10-3 and TRBJ2-1, with 8 bases matching TRBD1. The CDR3 contains 16 residues. Germline lookup yields CDR1 ENHRY and CDR2 SYGVKD. CDR3 bases: TGTGCCATCAGTGAGTCGGCAGGGGGCACCTACAATGAGCAGCTCTTC. Residues: CAISESAGGTYNEQLF.

This clonotype was recorded many times. The J gene is TRBJ2-2, the V gene TRBV6-5; no reliable D call. V lost 2 bases and J 1 base, leaving 5 bases between the germline ends. Germline loops: CDR1 MNHEY, CDR2 SVGAGI. The CDR3 is 14 amino acids. The DNA for the CDR3 is TGTGCCAGCAGTTACGGGAAGAACACCGGGGAGCTGTTTTTT. Residues: CASSYGKNTGELFF.

As for this clonotype: A much larger clone lies a single base off, so this may be a read error. The chain employs TRBV20-1 and TRBJ1-1; unclear D gene. The CDR3 covers 12 residues. Germline V gene lookup returns CDR1 DFQATT and CDR2 SNEGSKA (reference sequence). CDR3 coding DNA: TGCAGAGCTTTGAGAGGACTCACTGAAGCTTTCTTT. Protein product: CRALRGLTEAFF.

The V and J genes are TRBV12-3 or TRBV12-4 and TRBJ2-2, with D possibly being TRBD1 (6 bases). The CDR3 runs to 15 residues. Between the trimmed V and J ends, which lost 10 bases and 6 bases, there was a span of 21 bases. The CDR3: CATDHSGTKAGELFF. CDR3 sequence (DNA): TGTGCCACCGATCATTCCGGGACAAAGGCCGGGGAGCTGTTTTTT.

J is TRBJ2-3 and V is TRBV5-1; D ambiguous. CDR1 is SGHRS, CDR2 YFSETQ, per germline. The CDR3 is 15 residues long. Trimming removed 0 bases from V and 2 bases from J, with 10 bases in between. The CDR3 loop is CASSLAAGSTDTQYF. The CDR3 DNA sequence: TGCGCCAGCAGCTTGGCCGCAGGCTCCACAGATACGCAGTATTTT.

This clonotype was detected ten times or more. The chain uses TRBV6-1 and TRBJ2-7, with D tentatively TRBD1 or TRBD2 (5 bases each). Deletions cut 4 bases from V and 3 bases from J, with 10 bases between. Germline assignment: CDR1 MNHNS and CDR2 SASEGT. The CDR3 runs to 13 residues. The CDR3 nucleotides read TGTGCCAGCAGTGGGGGACGGGTCTACGAGCAGTACTTC. Protein product: CASSGGRVYEQYF.

A word on this clonotype: This clone may be a read error of a much larger clone one base away. The CDR3 nucleotides read TGTGCCACCAGTGAAAGGGTACAGGGAGGCGCTCAGCCCCAGCATTTT. Translation gives CATSERVQGGAQPQHF. This chain connects TRBV24-1 to TRBJ1-5, with a possible D match to TRBD1 (6 bases). The length of the CDR3 is 16 residues. Germline V CDR1 and CDR2: KGHDR, SFDVKD. V lost 4 bases and J lost 6, with 18 bases in between.

The chain employs TRBV5-1 and TRBJ2-7; 7 positions match TRBD1. CDR1 is SGHRS and CDR2 is YFSETQ in the germline V gene. The ends lost 5 bases at V and 3 bases at J; junction bases unmatched: 11. The CDR3 contains 15 residues. The CDR3 nucleotides are TGCGCCAGCAGTTCCACGGGACAGAGACTCTACGAGCAGTACTTC. It is translated as CASSSTGQRLYEQYF.

Comment on this clonotype: The junction does not match germline at one end; this may be a read error. The gene calls are TRBV7-2 and TRBJ1-3, with 9 nucleotides matching TRBD1. CDR3 length: 17 amino acids. In germline, CDR1 is SGHTA, CDR2 FQGNSA. In nucleotides, the CDR3 is TGTGCCAGCAGCTACGGGACAGGGACAGTCTCTGGAAGCACCATATATTTT. Its protein product is CASSYGTGTVSGSTIYF.

This clonotype was observed at least ten times. This chain links TRBV5-1 with TRBJ2-3; D remains ambiguous. Trimming removed 0 bases from V and 2 bases from J, with 10 bases in between. CDR1 and CDR2 (germline): SGHRS, YFSETQ. This CDR3 is 15 amino acids long. The DNA for the CDR3 is TGCGCCAGCAGCTTGGGAGTGCAGGCCACAGATACGCAGTATTTT. Protein sequence: CASSLGVQATDTQYF.

V and J are TRBV4-2 and TRBJ1-1, with D possibly matching TRBD1 (5 bases). There are 16 residues in the CDR3. The V gene's germline CDR1 is LGHNA and CDR2 YNFKEQ. Between the trimmed V and J ends, which lost 1 base and 4 bases, there was a span of 16 bases. CDR3 residues: CASSQGRGGGSTEAFF. CDR3 bases: TGTGCCAGCAGCCAAGGTCGGGGGGGAGGGTCCACTGAAGCTTTCTTT.

V usage is TRBV7-2 and J usage is TRBJ2-1; perhaps TRBD2 as D (5 bases). V lost 3 bases to trimming and J lost 6 bases, with 12 bases between them. Germline assignment: CDR1 SGHTA and CDR2 FQGNSA. The CDR3 covers 14 residues. The DNA of the CDR3 is TGTGCCAGCAGCTTTAGGAGCGGTCGCAATGAGCAGTTCTTC. Its translation: CASSFRSGRNEQFF.

Worth noting for this clonotype: A much bigger clone sits one base away, suggesting this may be a read error. The chain has TRBV7-2 and TRBJ1-1; D is unclear. The CDR3 covers 13 residues. Germline V lookup: CDR1 SGHTA, CDR2 FQGNSA. CDR3 bases: TGTGCCAGCAGCTCGTACCTGAACCCTGAAGCTTTCTTT. The encoded protein is CASSSYLNPEAFF.

This clonotype occurred a few times. The V gene is TRBV6-6, the J gene TRBJ2-7; a weak D match, TRBD1 (6 bases). V was cut by 6 bases and J by 3 bases, with 18 bases left in between. The CDR3 is 15 amino acids. Germline loops: CDR1 MNHNY, CDR2 SVGAGI (reference sequence). CDR3 residues: CASRPIRDTYYEQYF. CDR3 DNA sequence: TGTGCCAGCAGACCTATTCGGGACACCTACTACGAGCAGTACTTC.

This chain joins TRBV27 and TRBJ1-1, with D possibly matching TRBD1 (6 bases). This CDR3 has 13 amino acids. V lost 3 bases, J lost 5 bases, and 10 bases lay in between. In germline, CDR1 is MNHEY, CDR2 SMNVEV (reference sequence). CDR3 coding DNA: TGTGCCAGCAGTTTTGACCAGGGGACTGAAGCTTTCTTT. It is translated as CASSFDQGTEAFF.

Remarks on this clonotype: Without the conserved terminal phenylalanine or tryptophan, this CDR3 likely stems from a read error. J is TRBJ1-5 and V is TRBV2; D is unclear. The ends were cut back, 4 bases at V and 5 bases at J, with 12 bases in the middle. Germline lookup yields CDR1 SNHLY and CDR2 FYNNEI. This CDR3 is 14 amino acids long. The chain's CDR3 is CASSVRRGDQPQHL. The CDR3 nucleotides are TGTGCCAGCAGTGTTAGGCGGGGTGATCAGCCCCAGCATCTT.

This clonotype has more than one count but fewer than ten. V and J are TRBV5-1 and TRBJ1-5; the D is unclear. Trimming removed 4 bases at V and 2 bases at J, with 10 bases between. This CDR3 spans 14 amino acids. Per germline, CDR1 SGHRS and CDR2 YFSETQ. DNA for the CDR3: TGCGCCAGCAGCCGGGCGGGTCGCAATCAGCCCCAGCATTTT. It translates to CASSRAGRNQPQHF. The full variable domain, rest sourced from reference TRBV5-1 and TRBJ1-5, is KAGVTQTPRYLIKTRGQQVTLSCSPISGHRSVSWYQQTPGQGLQFLFEYFSETQRNKGNFPGRFSGRQFSNSRSEMNVSTLELGDSALYLCASSRAGRNQPQHFGDGTRLSIL.

This clonotype occurred once. A much larger clone differs by one base, so this may be a read error. V is TRBV7-6 and J is TRBJ1-1; D is perhaps TRBD1 (6 bases). This CDR3 comprises 13 residues. CDR1 is SGHVS, CDR2 FNYEAQ, per germline. The CDR3 DNA reads as TGTGCCAGCGGCTTACACATCAGGGGTGAAGCTTTCTTT. This gives the protein CASGLHIRGEAFF.

This clonotype was seen a handful of times. The rearrangement links TRBV5-1 to TRBJ1-1, with TRBD1 as a possible D gene (5 bases). The CDR3 consists of 15 residues. Looked up from germline, CDR1 is SGHRS and CDR2 is YFSETQ. The V and J ends lost 3 bases and 0 bases respectively, with 12 bases between them. The CDR3: CASSSVDSMNTEAFF. CDR3 nucleotide sequence: TGCGCCAGCAGCTCGGTCGACAGTATGAACACTGAAGCTTTCTTT.

With respect to this clonotype: Lacking the conserved final phenylalanine or tryptophan, this CDR3 likely reflects a read error. The CDR3 spells CASGAAGNTIYL. The DNA for the CDR3 is TGCGCCAGCGGGGCTGCTGGAAACACCATATATCTT. The chain has TRBV4-1 and TRBJ1-3, with D possibly matching TRBD1 (5 bases). Germline V lookup: CDR1 MGHRA, CDR2 YSYEKL. V lost 8 bases and J 2 bases, leaving 7 bases between the germline ends. CDR3 size: 12 residues.

This clonotype was seen more than once but under ten times. This rearrangement joins TRBV4-2 to TRBJ2-1; the match to TRBD2 covers 11 bases. The V gene end was trimmed by 0 bases and the J gene end by 12 bases; junction bases not matched to a gene: 16. CDR1 and CDR2 (germline): LGHNA, YNFKEQ. The CDR3 covers 18 residues. Here the CDR3 reads CASSQDRRSLAGVYGQFF. CDR3 nucleotides: TGTGCCAGCAGCCAAGATCGCCGCTCACTAGCGGGGGTCTATGGGCAGTTCTTC.

This clonotype was seen ten or more times. J is TRBJ2-5 and V is TRBV12-3 or TRBV12-4; no clear D gene. V lost 1 base and J 2 bases, leaving 5 bases between the germline ends. The CDR3 totals 13 residues. CDR3 sequence: CASSLGRQETQYF. The CDR3 DNA follows: TGTGCCAGCAGTTTAGGGCGGCAAGAGACCCAGTACTTC.

This clonotype appeared a few times. V is TRBV5-1 and J is TRBJ2-7, with D tentatively TRBD1 (6 bases). The V gene lost 2 bases and the J gene lost 2 bases, with 23 bases spanning the gap. The CDR3 length is 18 residues. Germline values: CDR1 SGHRS, CDR2 YFSETQ. The CDR3 sequence: CASSLSPLLPGTPYEQYF. DNA for the CDR3: TGCGCCAGCAGCTTAAGTCCACTGCTCCCCGGGACACCCTACGAGCAGTACTTC.

This clonotype was observed at least ten times. This chain joins TRBV7-2 and TRBJ2-5; the D gene is possibly TRBD2 (6 bases). Germline V gene lookup returns CDR1 SGHTA and CDR2 FQGNSA. The CDR3 loop spans 13 amino acids. V gave up 0 bases and J gave up 4 bases, with 6 bases separating them. The CDR3 spells CASSLAGGETQYF. CDR3 coding DNA: TGTGCCAGCAGCTTAGCGGGGGGAGAGACCCAGTACTTC.

The chain is built from TRBV7-2 and TRBJ1-5; D gene unclear. The CDR3 consists of 15 residues. Trimming shortened V by 1 base and J by 6 bases, and 13 bases separated the two germline ends. Germline CDR1 and CDR2: SGHTA and FQGNSA. DNA of the CDR3: TGTGCCAGCAGCTTAGAGGCTTCGGTTGGTCAGCCCCAGCATTTT. It translates to CASSLEASVGQPQHF.

CDR3 in amino acids: CASSTRTEQYF. The CDR3 DNA is TGTGCCAGCAGCACTCGGACAGAGCAGTACTTC. The chain carries TRBV11-2 and TRBJ2-7; D possibly corresponds to TRBD1 (5 bases). V was shortened by 5 bases and J by 7 bases, with 9 bases between the two germline ends. CDR3 length: 11 amino acids. The germline V gene has CDR1 SGHAT and CDR2 FQNNGV.

This sequence joins TRBV20-1 and TRBJ2-1, with 9 bases lining up with TRBD1. The V segment lost 6 bases and the J segment 7 bases; nucleotides outside the gene matches: 7. Per the germline V gene, CDR1 is DFQATT and CDR2 is SNEGSKA (reference sequence). The CDR3 loop spans 13 amino acids. The DNA for the CDR3 is TGCAGTGCCACAGGGGGCTTTAGGAATGAGCAGTTCTTC. Protein sequence: CSATGGFRNEQFF.

This clonotype occurred a few times. The chain recombines TRBV7-2 with TRBJ1-1; D possibly corresponds to TRBD1 (6 bases). Between the trimmed V and J ends, which lost 1 base and 4 bases, there was a span of 10 bases. The germline V gene encodes CDR1 SGHTA and CDR2 FQGNSA. The CDR3 loop spans 14 amino acids. CDR3 sequence: CASSLEGGSTEAFF. The CDR3 DNA sequence: TGTGCCAGCAGCTTAGAGGGGGGTAGCACTGAAGCTTTCTTT.